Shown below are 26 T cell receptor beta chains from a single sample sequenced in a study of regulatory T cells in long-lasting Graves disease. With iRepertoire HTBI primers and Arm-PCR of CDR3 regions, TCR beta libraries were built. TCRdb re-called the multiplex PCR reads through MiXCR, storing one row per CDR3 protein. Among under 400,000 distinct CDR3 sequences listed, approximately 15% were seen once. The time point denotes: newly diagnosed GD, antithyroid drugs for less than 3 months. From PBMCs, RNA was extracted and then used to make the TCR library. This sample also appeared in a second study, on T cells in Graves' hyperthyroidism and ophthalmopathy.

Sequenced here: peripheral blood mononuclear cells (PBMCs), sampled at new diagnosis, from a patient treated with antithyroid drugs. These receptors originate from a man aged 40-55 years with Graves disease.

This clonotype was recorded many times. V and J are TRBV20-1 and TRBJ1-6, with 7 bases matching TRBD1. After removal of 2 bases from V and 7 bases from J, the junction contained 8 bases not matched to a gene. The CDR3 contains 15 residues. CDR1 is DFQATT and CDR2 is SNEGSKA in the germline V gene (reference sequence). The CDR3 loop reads CSARRNRGSNSPLHF. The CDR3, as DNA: TGCAGTGCTAGAAGAAACAGGGGTTCGAATTCACCCCTCCACTTT.

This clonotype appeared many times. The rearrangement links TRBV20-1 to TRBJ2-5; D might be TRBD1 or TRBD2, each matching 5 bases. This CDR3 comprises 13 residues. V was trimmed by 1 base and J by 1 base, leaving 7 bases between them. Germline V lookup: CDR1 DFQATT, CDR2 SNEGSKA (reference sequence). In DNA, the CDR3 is TGCAGTGCTAGAGTGGGACCCCAAGAGACCCAGTACTTC. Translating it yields CSARVGPQETQYF.

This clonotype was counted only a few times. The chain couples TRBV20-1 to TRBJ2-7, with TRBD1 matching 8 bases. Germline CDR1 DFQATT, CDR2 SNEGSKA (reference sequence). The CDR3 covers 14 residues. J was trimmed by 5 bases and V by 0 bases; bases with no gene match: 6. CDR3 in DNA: TGCAGTGCTAGAGATTGGCAGGGGGCAAACGAGCAGTACTTC. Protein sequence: CSARDWQGANEQYF.

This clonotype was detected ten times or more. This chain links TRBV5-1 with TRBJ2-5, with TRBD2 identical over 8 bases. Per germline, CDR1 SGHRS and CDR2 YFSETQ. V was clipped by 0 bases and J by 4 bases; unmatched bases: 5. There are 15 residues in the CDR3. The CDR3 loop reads CASSLAQRGPETQYF. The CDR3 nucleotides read TGCGCCAGCAGCTTGGCACAGCGGGGGCCAGAGACCCAGTACTTC. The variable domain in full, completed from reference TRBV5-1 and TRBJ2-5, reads KAGVTQTPRYLIKTRGQQVTLSCSPISGHRSVSWYQQTPGQGLQFLFEYFSETQRNKGNFPGRFSGRQFSNSRSEMNVSTLELGDSALYLCASSLAQRGPETQYFGPGTRLLVL.

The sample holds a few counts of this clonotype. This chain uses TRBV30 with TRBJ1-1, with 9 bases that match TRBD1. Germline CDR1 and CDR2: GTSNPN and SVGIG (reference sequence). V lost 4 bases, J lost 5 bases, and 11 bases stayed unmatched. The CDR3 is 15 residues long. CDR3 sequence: CAWKLGTGLMTEAFF. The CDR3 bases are TGTGCCTGGAAACTCGGGACAGGGCTCATGACTGAAGCTTTCTTT.

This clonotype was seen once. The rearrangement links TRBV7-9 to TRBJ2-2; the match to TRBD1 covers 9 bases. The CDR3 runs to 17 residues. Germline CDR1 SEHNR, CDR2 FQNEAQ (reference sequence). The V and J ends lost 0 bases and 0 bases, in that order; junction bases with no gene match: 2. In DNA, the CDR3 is TGTGCCAGCAGCTTAGCCGGACAGGGGCCGAACACCGGGGAGCTGTTTTTT. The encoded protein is CASSLAGQGPNTGELFF.

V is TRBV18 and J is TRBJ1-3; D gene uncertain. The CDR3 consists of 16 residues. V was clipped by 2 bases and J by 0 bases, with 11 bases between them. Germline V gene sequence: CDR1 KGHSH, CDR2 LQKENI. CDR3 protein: CASSPGAQVSGNTIYF. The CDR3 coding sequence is TGTGCCAGCTCACCAGGTGCCCAGGTCTCTGGAAACACCATATATTTT.

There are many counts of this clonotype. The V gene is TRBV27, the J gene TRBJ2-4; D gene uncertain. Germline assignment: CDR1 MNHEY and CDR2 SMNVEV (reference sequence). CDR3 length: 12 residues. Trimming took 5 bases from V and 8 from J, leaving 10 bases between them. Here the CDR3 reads CASSPGRDIQYF. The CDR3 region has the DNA TGTGCCAGCAGTCCCGGAAGGGACATTCAGTACTTC.

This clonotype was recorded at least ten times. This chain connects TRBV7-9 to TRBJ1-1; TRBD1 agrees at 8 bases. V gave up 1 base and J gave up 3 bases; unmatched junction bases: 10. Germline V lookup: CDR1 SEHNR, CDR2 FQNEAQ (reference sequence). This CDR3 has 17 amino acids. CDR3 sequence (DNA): TGTGCCAGCAGCTTAGGGGCAGGGGGCTCGTTAGACACTGAAGCTTTCTTT. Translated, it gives CASSLGAGGSLDTEAFF.

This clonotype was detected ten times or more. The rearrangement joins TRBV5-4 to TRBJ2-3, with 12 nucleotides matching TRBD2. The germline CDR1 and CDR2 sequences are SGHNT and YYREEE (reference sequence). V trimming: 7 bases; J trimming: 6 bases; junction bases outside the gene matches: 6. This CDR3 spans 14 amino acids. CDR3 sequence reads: CASPSGGASDTQYF. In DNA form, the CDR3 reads TGTGCCAGCCCTAGCGGGGGGGCCTCGGATACGCAGTATTTT.

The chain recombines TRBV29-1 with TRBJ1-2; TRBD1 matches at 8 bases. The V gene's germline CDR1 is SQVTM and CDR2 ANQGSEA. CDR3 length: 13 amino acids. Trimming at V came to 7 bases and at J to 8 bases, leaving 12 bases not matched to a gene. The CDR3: CSALDRERSGYTF. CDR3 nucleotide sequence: TGCAGCGCCCTGGACAGGGAGAGATCCGGCTACACCTTC.

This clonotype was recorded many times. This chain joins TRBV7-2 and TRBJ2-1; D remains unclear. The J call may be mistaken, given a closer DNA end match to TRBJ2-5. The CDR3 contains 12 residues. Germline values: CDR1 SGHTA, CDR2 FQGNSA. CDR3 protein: CASSSLRKTQYF. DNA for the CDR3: TGTGCCAGCAGCTCATTAAGGAAGACCCAGTACTTC.

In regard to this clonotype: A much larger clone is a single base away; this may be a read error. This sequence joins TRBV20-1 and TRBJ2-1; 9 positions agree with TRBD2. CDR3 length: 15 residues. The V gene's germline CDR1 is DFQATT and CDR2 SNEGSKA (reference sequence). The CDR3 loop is CSAIRRSSGKETRYF. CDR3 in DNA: TGCAGTGCCATACGTCGGTCTAGCGGGAAAGAGACCCGGTACTTC.

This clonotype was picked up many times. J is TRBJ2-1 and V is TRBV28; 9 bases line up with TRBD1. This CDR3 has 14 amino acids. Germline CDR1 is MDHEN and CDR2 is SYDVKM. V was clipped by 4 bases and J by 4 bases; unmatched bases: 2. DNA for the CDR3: TGTGCCAGCAGTTGGGGACAGGGTTACAATGAGCAGTTCTTC. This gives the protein CASSWGQGYNEQFF.

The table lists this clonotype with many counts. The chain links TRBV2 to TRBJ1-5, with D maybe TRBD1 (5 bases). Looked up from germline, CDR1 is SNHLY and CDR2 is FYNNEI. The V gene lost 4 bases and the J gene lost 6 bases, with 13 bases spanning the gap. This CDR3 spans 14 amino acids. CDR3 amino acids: CASSVRGAGQPQHF. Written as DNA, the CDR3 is TGTGCCAGCAGTGTCCGAGGGGCGGGTCAGCCCCAGCATTTT.

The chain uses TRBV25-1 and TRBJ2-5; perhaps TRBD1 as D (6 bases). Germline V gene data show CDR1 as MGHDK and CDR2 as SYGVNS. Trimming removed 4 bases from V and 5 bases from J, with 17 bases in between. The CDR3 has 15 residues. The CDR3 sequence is CASSGQVAIGETQYF. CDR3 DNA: TGTGCCAGCAGTGGACAGGTTGCGATTGGGGAGACCCAGTACTTC.

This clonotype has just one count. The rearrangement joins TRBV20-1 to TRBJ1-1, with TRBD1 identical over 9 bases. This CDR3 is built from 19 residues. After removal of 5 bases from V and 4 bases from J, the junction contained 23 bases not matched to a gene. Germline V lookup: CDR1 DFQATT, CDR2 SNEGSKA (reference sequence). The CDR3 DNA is TGCAGTGCTGGATCCGTCTCGGGACAGGGTGCTTTACGAAGCACTGAAGCTTTCTTT. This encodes CSAGSVSGQGALRSTEAFF.

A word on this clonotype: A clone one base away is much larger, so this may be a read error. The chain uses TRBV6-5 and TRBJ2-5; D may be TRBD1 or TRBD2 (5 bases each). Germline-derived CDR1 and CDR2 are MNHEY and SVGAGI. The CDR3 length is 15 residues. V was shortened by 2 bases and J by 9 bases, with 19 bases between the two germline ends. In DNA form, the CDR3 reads TGTGCCAGCAGTTACGATATTCGGGGACCTGAGGCCCAGTACTTC. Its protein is CASSYDIRGPEAQYF.

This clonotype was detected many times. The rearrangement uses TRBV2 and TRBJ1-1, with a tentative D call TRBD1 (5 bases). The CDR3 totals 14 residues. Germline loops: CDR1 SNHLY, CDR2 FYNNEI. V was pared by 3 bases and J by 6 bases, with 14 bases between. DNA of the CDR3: TGTGCCAGCAGTGATCTCAATAGGGGCGCTGAAGCTTTCTTT. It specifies CASSDLNRGAEAFF. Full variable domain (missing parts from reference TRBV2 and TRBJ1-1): EPEVTQTPSHQVTQMGQEVILRCVPISNHLYFYWYRQILGQKVEFLVSFYNNEISEKSEIFDDQFSVERPDGSNFTLKIRSTKLEDSAMYFCASSDLNRGAEAFFGQGTRLTVV.

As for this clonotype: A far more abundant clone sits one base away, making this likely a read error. Here the CDR3 DNA reads TGCAGTGCTCCGTCGGGACAGGGACGAAACACTGAAGCTTTCTTT. Its protein is CSAPSGQGRNTEAFF. V gene TRBV20-1 combines with J gene TRBJ2-3, with 9 bases fitting TRBD1. The J call may not be correct, given that the DNA end is closer to TRBJ1-1. Per germline, CDR1 DFQATT and CDR2 SNEGSKA (reference sequence). The CDR3 is 15 residues long.

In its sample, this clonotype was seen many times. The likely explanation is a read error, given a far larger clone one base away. CDR3 DNA: TGTGCCATTACACCGGGACAACCGCCCTACGAGCAGTTCTTC. This codes for CAITPGQPPYEQFF. The chain is built from TRBV28 and TRBJ2-1; TRBD1 might be the D (6 bases). The CDR3 consists of 14 residues. V gave up 10 bases and J gave up 10 bases, with 23 bases separating them. The germline gives CDR1 MDHEN, CDR2 SYDVKM.

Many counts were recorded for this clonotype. CDR3 amino acids: CASSQTRAPNTGELFF. CDR3 sequence (DNA): TGTGCCAGCAGCCAAACAAGGGCCCCGAACACCGGGGAGCTGTTTTTT. The chain employs TRBV3-1 and TRBJ2-2; D not resolved. Deletions cut 2 bases from V and 0 bases from J, with 10 bases between. The CDR3 runs 16 residues. Looked up from germline, CDR1 is LGHDT and CDR2 is YNNKEL (reference sequence).

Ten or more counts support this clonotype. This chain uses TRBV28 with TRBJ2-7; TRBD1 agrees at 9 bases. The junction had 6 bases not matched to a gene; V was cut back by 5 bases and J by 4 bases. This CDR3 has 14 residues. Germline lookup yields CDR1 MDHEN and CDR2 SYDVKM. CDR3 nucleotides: TGTGCCAGCAGTACGGACAGGGGAGGTTACGAGCAGTACTTC. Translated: CASSTDRGGYEQYF.

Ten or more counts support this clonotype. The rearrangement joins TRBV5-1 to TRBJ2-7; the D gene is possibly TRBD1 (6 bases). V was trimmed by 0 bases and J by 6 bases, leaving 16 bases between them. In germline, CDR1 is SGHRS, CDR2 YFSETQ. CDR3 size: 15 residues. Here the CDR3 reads CASSLAGVTGSEQYF. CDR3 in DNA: TGCGCCAGCAGCTTGGCTGGGGTTACAGGGTCCGAGCAGTACTTC.

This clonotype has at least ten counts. For the CDR3, the DNA is TGTGCCAGCAGCTTCTCGGGATTTAGTGAAGCTTTCTTT. It yields the protein CASSFSGFSEAFF. V usage is TRBV3-1 and J usage is TRBJ1-1, with unresolved D. CDR1 and CDR2 (germline): LGHDT, YNNKEL (reference sequence). The CDR3 is 13 residues long. V was shortened by 5 bases and J by 7 bases, with 14 bases between the two germline ends.

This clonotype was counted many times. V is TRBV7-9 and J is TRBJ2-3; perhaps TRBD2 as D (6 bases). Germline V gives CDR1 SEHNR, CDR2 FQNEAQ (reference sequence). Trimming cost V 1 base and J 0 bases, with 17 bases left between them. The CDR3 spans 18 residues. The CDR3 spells CASSLVAGRDVSTDTQYF. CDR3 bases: TGTGCCAGCAGCTTAGTGGCCGGGCGGGACGTGAGCACAGATACGCAGTATTTT.